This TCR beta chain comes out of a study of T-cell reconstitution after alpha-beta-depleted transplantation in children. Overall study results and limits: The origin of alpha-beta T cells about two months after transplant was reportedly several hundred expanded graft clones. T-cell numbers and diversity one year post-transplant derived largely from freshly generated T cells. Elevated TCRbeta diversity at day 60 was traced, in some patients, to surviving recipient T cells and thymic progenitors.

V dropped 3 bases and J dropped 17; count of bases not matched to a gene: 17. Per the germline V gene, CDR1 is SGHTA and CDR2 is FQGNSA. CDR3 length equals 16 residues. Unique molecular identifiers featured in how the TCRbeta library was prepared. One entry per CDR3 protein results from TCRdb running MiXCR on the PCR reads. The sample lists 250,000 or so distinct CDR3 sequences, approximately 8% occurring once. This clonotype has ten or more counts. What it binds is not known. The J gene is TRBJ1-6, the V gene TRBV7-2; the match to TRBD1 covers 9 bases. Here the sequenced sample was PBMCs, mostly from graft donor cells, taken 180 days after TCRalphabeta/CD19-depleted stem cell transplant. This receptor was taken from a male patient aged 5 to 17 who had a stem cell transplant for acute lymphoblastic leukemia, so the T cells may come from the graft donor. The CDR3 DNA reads TGTGCCAGCAGCTTTGGGGGACAGGGCGGTTTAAGGGGGATCCACTTT. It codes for CASSFGGQGGLRGIHF.